This TCR beta chain is drawn from a study of T-cell reconstitution after alpha-beta-depleted transplantation in children. This clonotype showed up just a few times. The V gene lost 6 bases and the J gene lost 0 bases, with 11 bases spanning the gap. Looked up from germline, CDR1 is KGHSY and CDR2 is FQNENV. The CDR3 spans 14 residues. Preparation of the TCRbeta library involved a method that used unique molecular identifiers. From the PCR reads, TCRdb called clonotypes with MiXCR, one entry per CDR3 protein. The profile covers approximately 270,000 distinct CDR3 sequences, with around 9.6% appearing a single time and roughly a tenth taken by the ten largest.

The chain joins TRBV16 to TRBJ1-1; D is undetermined. This sample comprised PBMCs from the stem cell graft donor, obtained from the stem cell graft. The origin of this receptor is a human donor who donated a stem cell graft to a child with SCID. CDR3 DNA sequence: TGTGCCAGCAGTCCAACATCTATGAACACTGAAGCTTTCTTT. It codes for CASSPTSMNTEAFF. Based on the CDR3 plus reference TRBV16 and TRBJ1-1, the full variable domain is GEEVAQTPKHLVRGEGQKAKLYCAPIKGHSYVFWYQQVLKNEFKFLISFQNENVFDETGMPKERFSAKCLPNSPCSLEIQATKLEDSAVYFCASSPTSMNTEAFFGQGTRLTVV.